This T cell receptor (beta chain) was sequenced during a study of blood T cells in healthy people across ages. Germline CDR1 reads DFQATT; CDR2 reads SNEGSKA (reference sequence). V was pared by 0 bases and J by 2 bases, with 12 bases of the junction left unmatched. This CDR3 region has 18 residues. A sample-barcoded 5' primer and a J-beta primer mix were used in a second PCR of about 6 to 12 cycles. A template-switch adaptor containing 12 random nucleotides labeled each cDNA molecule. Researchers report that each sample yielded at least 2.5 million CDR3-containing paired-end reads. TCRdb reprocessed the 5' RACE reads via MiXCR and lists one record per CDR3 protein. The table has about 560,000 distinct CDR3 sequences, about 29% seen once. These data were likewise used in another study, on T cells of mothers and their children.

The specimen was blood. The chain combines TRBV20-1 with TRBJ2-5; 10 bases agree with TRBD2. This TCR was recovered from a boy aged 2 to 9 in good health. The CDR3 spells CSARDRLAGAGWQETQYF. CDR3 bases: TGCAGTGCTAGAGATAGGCTAGCGGGAGCTGGATGGCAAGAGACCCAGTACTTC.